The entry that follows covers one TCR beta chain sequence. Its specificity is unknown. CD3+ T cells were rested overnight without fetal bovine serum. The data stem from a study of T cell repertoires and leukemia-associated antigens. Turning to the study itself: Samples yielded 3.3 to 5.0 million effective reads each, fewer than 20 million overall.

TCRdb redid the calling of the 5' RACE reads with MiXCR, one entry per CDR3 protein. The table records 11,000 to 15,000 distinct CDR3 sequences, more than 30% of them present only once. Study results and limitations: The four groups had similar numbers of Vbeta, Jbeta genes and CDR3s. No direct test of specificity or function was done for expanded clones.

Material: CD3+ T cells sorted from blood and cultured. This clonotype originated in a female donor in good health.

This chain's CDR3 is CAIRGLADANTGELFF. CDR3 nucleotides: TGTGCCATCAGGGGACTAGCGGACGCGAACACCGGGGAGCTGTTTTTT. This chain links TRBV10-3 with TRBJ2-2, with TRBD2 matching 11 bases. Germline V CDR1 and CDR2: ENHRY, SYGVKD. The CDR3 contains 16 residues. V lost 6 bases and J lost 0; bases outside the gene matches: 3.